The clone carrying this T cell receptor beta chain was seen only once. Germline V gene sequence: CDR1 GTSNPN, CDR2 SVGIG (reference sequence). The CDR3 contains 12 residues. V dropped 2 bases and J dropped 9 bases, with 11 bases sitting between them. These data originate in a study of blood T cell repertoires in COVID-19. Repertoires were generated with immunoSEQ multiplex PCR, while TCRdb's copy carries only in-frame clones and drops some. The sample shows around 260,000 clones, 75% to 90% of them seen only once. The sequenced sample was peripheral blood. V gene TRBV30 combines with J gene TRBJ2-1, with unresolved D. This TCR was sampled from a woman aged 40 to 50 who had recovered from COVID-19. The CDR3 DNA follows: TGTGCCTGGAGTCTGCCTGCCAGTGAGCAGTTCTTC. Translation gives CAWSLPASEQFF.